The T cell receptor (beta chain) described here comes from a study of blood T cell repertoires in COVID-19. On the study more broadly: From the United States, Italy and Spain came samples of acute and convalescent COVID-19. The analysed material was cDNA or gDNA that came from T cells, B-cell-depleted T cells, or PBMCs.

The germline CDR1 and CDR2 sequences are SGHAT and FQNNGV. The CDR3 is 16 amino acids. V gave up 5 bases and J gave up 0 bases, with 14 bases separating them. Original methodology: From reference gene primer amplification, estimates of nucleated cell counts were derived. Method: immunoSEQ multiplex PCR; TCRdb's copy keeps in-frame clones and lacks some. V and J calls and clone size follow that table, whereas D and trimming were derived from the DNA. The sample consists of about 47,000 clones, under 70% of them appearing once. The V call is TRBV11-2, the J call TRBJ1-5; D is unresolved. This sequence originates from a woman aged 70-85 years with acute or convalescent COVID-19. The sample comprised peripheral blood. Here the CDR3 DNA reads TGTGCCAGCAGCCCCCTAAGCGGAACTAGCAATCAGCCCCAGCATTTT. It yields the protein CASSPLSGTSNQPQHF.